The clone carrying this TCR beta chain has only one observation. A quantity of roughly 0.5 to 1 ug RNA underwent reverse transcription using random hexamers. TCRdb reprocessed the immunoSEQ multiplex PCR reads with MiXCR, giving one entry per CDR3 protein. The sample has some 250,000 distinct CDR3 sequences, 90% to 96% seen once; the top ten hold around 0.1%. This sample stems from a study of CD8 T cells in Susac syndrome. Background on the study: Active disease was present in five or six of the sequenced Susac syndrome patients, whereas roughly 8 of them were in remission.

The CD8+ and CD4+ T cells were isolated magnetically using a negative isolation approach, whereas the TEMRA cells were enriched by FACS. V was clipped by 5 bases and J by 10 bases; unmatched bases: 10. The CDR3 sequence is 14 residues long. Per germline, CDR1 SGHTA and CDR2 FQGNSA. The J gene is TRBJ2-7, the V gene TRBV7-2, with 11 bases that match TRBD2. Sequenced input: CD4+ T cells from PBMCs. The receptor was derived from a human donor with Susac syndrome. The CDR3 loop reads CASSQTSGIPRQYF. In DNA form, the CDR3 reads TGTGCCAGCAGCCAGACTAGCGGGATACCGCGCCAGTACTTC.